The next 17 T cell receptor beta chains were all read from a single sample in a study of control samples from healthy donors and cancer patients. Sequencing used immunoSEQ multiplex PCR; TCRdb keeps in-frame clones, though not all of them. Altogether 90,000 to 150,000 clones are present, roughly 90% being singletons, with the ten largest covering approximately 8%. Sample: blood. These receptors were taken from a woman younger than 30 in good health.

The chain is built from TRBV24-1 and TRBJ2-3; D possibly uses TRBD1 or TRBD2 (5 bases each). V was clipped by 4 bases and J by 1 base, with 14 bases between them. The CDR3 extends over 16 amino acids. Germline CDR1 and CDR2: KGHDR and SFDVKD. The CDR3 loop is CATSDPPRGGTDTQYF. In nucleotides, the CDR3 is TGTGCCACCAGTGACCCCCCCAGAGGGGGCACAGATACGCAGTATTTT.

V is TRBV11-2 and J is TRBJ2-7; the D is unclear. Trimming pared 5 bases from V and 5 bases from J, leaving 10 bases between. Germline V lookup: CDR1 SGHAT, CDR2 FQNNGV. The CDR3 loop spans 12 amino acids. The CDR3 DNA is TGTGCCAGCAGCCAAGTGTATAACGAGCAGTACTTC. Amino acids: CASSQVYNEQYF.

The chain links TRBV27 to TRBJ1-1; D is uncertain. This CDR3 spans 14 amino acids. V lost 2 bases and J lost 5, with 12 bases in between. Germline assignment: CDR1 MNHEY and CDR2 SMNVEV (reference sequence). The CDR3 reads CASSLRGLGTEAFF. DNA for the CDR3: TGTGCCAGCAGTTTACGAGGGCTAGGTACTGAAGCTTTCTTT.

J is TRBJ1-1 and V is TRBV18; D is ambiguous. There are 13 residues in the CDR3. Trimming took 4 bases from V and 3 from J, leaving 9 bases between them. CDR1 and CDR2 from the germline V gene are KGHSH and LQKENI. The CDR3 sequence: CASSRSGDTEAFF. The CDR3 nucleotides read TGTGCCAGCTCACGGAGTGGTGACACTGAAGCTTTCTTT.

The chain employs TRBV7-6 and TRBJ2-3; D not resolved. The CDR3 contains 14 residues. The germline V and J ends were trimmed by 4 bases and 1 base, with 9 bases remaining between them. Germline V CDR1 and CDR2: SGHVS, FNYEAQ. The CDR3 here is CASSSGGGTDTQYF. The CDR3 DNA follows: TGTGCCAGCAGCTCCGGTGGGGGCACAGATACGCAGTATTTT.

In DNA form, the CDR3 reads TGTGCCAGCGGGGATGGGCCGGATACGCAGTATTTT. This encodes CASGDGPDTQYF. The V and J genes are TRBV13 and TRBJ2-3; D unclear. The germline V gene has CDR1 PRHDT and CDR2 FYEKMQ (reference sequence). The CDR3 length is 12 residues. Trimming took off 8 bases at V and 6 bases at J, with 12 bases between the two ends.

The chain couples TRBV3-1 (or the pseudogene TRBV3-2) to TRBJ2-3, with D perhaps given as TRBD1 or TRBD2 (6 bases each). Germline V gene lookup returns CDR1 LGHDT and CDR2 YNNKEL (reference sequence). The CDR3 totals 13 residues. V dropped 1 base and J dropped 10 bases, with 12 bases sitting between them. CDR3: CASSQGQRGAQYF. DNA for the CDR3: TGTGCCAGCAGCCAAGGCCAGAGGGGGGCGCAGTATTTT.

V usage is TRBV6-5 and J usage is TRBJ2-3; D ambiguous. Germline V CDR1 and CDR2: MNHEY, SVGAGI. The CDR3 length is 14 residues. Trimming took 8 bases from V and 4 from J, leaving 16 bases between them. CDR3 protein: CASRASGPPDTQYF. Here the CDR3 DNA reads TGTGCCAGCCGAGCCTCAGGTCCCCCAGATACGCAGTATTTT.

The CDR3 reads CSVEHFNNEQFF. The CDR3 DNA sequence: TGCAGCGTTGAACATTTCAACAATGAGCAGTTCTTC. The V gene is TRBV29-1, the J gene TRBJ2-1; D not resolved. The CDR3 is 12 residues long. V lost 2 bases and J lost 5, with 7 bases in between. Germline values: CDR1 SQVTM, CDR2 ANQGSEA.

V usage is TRBV4-3 and J usage is TRBJ1-2; tentatively, D is TRBD1 (6 bases). CDR3 length: 18 residues. V was shortened by 4 bases and J by 2 bases, with 23 bases between the two germline ends. Germline CDR1 reads LGHNA; CDR2 reads YSLEER. CDR3 sequence: CASSLGMLTGALNYGYTF. The CDR3 coding sequence is TGCGCCAGCAGCCTAGGGATGTTGACAGGAGCCCTGAACTATGGCTACACCTTC.

A single count supports this clone. The chain couples TRBV19 to TRBJ1-2; the D gene is possibly TRBD1 (5 bases). V was shortened by 5 bases and J by 8 bases, with 12 bases between the two germline ends. Germline-derived CDR1 and CDR2 are LNHDA and SQIVND (reference sequence). This CDR3 has 12 residues. The CDR3 coding sequence is TGTGCCAGTAGTCCCCGGGGGTTGGGCTACACCTTC. Its protein product is CASSPRGLGYTF.

This clone was seen a single time. This chain joins TRBV7-3 and TRBJ1-1; D ambiguous. This CDR3 comprises 13 residues. Between the trimmed V and J ends, which lost 1 base and 1 base, there was a span of 4 bases. Germline V gene sequence: CDR1 SGHTA, CDR2 FQGTGA. CDR3 protein: CASSLMGNTEAFF. As DNA, the CDR3 is TGTGCCAGCAGCTTAATGGGGAACACTGAAGCTTTCTTT.

CDR3 protein: CASSLRRTSGLGDTQYF. CDR3 coding DNA: TGCGCCAGCAGTCTTCGGAGGACTAGCGGTTTGGGCGATACGCAGTATTTT. The chain uses TRBV4-1 and TRBJ2-3, with 10 bases that match TRBD2. The CDR3 spans 17 residues. Germline lookup yields CDR1 MGHRA and CDR2 YSYEKL. V was pared by 6 bases and J by 6 bases, with 15 bases of the junction left unmatched.

The rearrangement uses TRBV29-1 and TRBJ1-1; D call uncertain. CDR3 size: 13 residues. V dropped 5 bases and J dropped 0 bases, with 10 bases sitting between them. Germline V lookup: CDR1 SQVTM, CDR2 ANQGSEA. CDR3 sequence (DNA): TGCAGCGTTAGTCTCCATATGAACACTGAAGCTTTCTTT. Translated, it gives CSVSLHMNTEAFF.

The J gene is TRBJ2-7, the V gene TRBV5-8, with 7 bases identical to TRBD1. The ends lost 5 bases at V and 6 bases at J; junction bases unmatched: 11. Germline-derived CDR1 and CDR2 are SGHTS and YDEGEE. The CDR3 runs to 14 residues. CDR3 DNA: TGTGCCAGCAGGCGGAGACAGGGCCCTAGCGAGCAGTACTTC. Protein: CASRRRQGPSEQYF.

The rearrangement uses TRBV27 and TRBJ2-7; 8 bases align to TRBD2. The CDR3 has 14 residues. V lost 8 bases, J lost 3 bases, and 9 bases stayed unmatched. The germline gives CDR1 MNHEY, CDR2 SMNVEV (reference sequence). CDR3 sequence reads: CASQLASGHYEQYF. CDR3 nucleotide sequence: TGTGCCAGCCAGCTAGCTAGCGGGCACTACGAGCAGTACTTC.

The chain has TRBV4-1 and TRBJ2-5; D is perhaps TRBD2 (6 bases). Looked up from germline, CDR1 is MGHRA and CDR2 is YSYEKL. V was trimmed by 4 bases and J by 1 base, leaving 10 bases between them. The CDR3 sequence is 14 residues long. The CDR3 bases are TGCGCCAGCAGCCCCCGGGACTCCCAAGAGACCCAGTACTTC. Protein sequence: CASSPRDSQETQYF.